This T cell receptor (beta chain) was documented in a study of blood T cell repertoires in COVID-19. The overall study: The origin of the acute and convalescent COVID-19 samples was the United States, Italy and Spain. PBMCs, B-cell-depleted T cells, or T cells were the source of the cDNA or gDNA that made up the material.

A single count supports this clone. Some clones are missing from TCRdb's copy, which holds only in-frame ones; the method was immunoSEQ multiplex PCR. The sample gives 160,000 or so clones, around 80% of which show up once; around 6.3% is in the top ten. The J segment lost 4 bases and the V segment lost 0 bases, leaving 0 bases of the junction unmatched. Per the germline V gene, CDR1 is LNHNV and CDR2 is YYDKDF (reference sequence). CDR3 size: 14 residues. The receptor comes from an older man with active or convalescent COVID-19. Input material: peripheral blood. V is TRBV15 and J is TRBJ2-1; TRBD2 matches 7 bases. CDR3 nucleotide sequence: TGTGCCACCAGCAGAGATAGCGGGTACAATGAGCAGTTCTTC. Translating gives CATSRDSGYNEQFF.